This T cell receptor (beta chain) was sequenced for a study of control samples from healthy donors and cancer patients. Method: immunoSEQ multiplex PCR; TCRdb's copy keeps in-frame clones and lacks some. The sample yields around 68,000 clones, 65% to 85% seen once. This TCR came from a man aged 55 to 69 in good health. The specimen was blood.

The CDR3, as DNA: TGTGCCAGCAGCTTCGGACAGGGCTCAATTTATGGCTACACCTTC. This encodes CASSFGQGSIYGYTF. This chain connects TRBV5-6 to TRBJ1-2; TRBD1 agrees at 8 bases. Unmatched junction bases numbered 8, after V lost 2 bases and J lost 5 bases. CDR1 SGHDT and CDR2 YYEEEE come from the germline V gene. This CDR3 is built from 15 residues.